This T cell receptor (beta chain) was sequenced for a study of cytomegalovirus exposure and HLA in healthy donors. The PCR ran on 60 Vbeta and 13 Jbeta primers. Assay used: immunoSEQ multiplex PCR; TCRdb lists only in-frame clones, some missing. The repertoire holds fewer than 200,000 clones, with more than 75% as singletons. The CDR3 sequence is 15 residues long. Germline V gives CDR1 MGHDK, CDR2 SYGVNS. V was trimmed by 5 bases and J by 2 bases, leaving 15 bases between them. Overall study findings and caveats: The study put about 180 TCR beta chains on its list as cytomegalovirus-associated. A previous analysis found most TCR beta V segments productive roughly 87% or roughly 30% of the time.

Of note for this clone: No antigen is known for it.

The sequence derives from a girl aged 2-10 years in good health and CMV-seropositive. This chain joins TRBV25-1 and TRBJ2-5; perhaps TRBD1 as D (6 bases). Source material: PBMCs. The CDR3 sequence: CASSTQGPYQETQYF. In nucleotides, the CDR3 is TGTGCCAGCAGTACACAGGGTCCCTATCAAGAGACCCAGTACTTC. The full variable domain, rest sourced from reference TRBV25-1 and TRBJ2-5, is EADIYQTPRYLVIGTGKKITLECSQTMGHDKMYWYQQDPGMELHLIHYSYGVNSTEKGDLSSESTVSRIRTEHFPLTLESARPSHTSQYLCASSTQGPYQETQYFGPGTRLLVL.